What follows is one TCR beta chain and its context. The antigen this receptor binds is unknown. No quality values exist for individual bases; no much larger clone is one base distant. The data belong to a study of long-term antiretroviral therapy in people with HIV (dated by TCRdb to between 2020 and 2023). In the study overall: Collection of the earliest samples took place about a decade ahead of the 2015 WHO recommendation for immediate ART, at a time when ART was typically delayed until CD4 counts fell. No cross-contamination during QIAcube processing turned up in test extractions that ran a monoclonal T-cell line alongside 25 to 35 polyclonal samples. About two fifths of the roughly 30 participants with HIV were female. A retrospective serial study tested whether ART initiation and durable HIV suppression were associated with changes in peripheral blood TRB repertoire composition and diversity. A total of 150 to 200 cryopreserved PBMC samples came from 25 to 30 adults with confirmed HIV infection and were collected serially over a mean of roughly 6 years (range 1-12).

Overall study results and their limits: Owing to limited PBMC availability, only the TCR beta chain was sequenced, without alpha chain pairing. Inferences about post-ART repertoire changes were limited because no data were available on ART adherence, viral resistance or therapy changes. Starting ART was linked to a significant rise in TRB diversity, yet even after long-term ART the diversity remained significantly lower than in transplant donor controls. HIV repertoires had narrower CDR3 length ranges than controls, and the network structure suggested an antigen-experienced repertoire that shifted only slightly toward naive after ART. Expanded TRB clones identified before ART initiation dominated the repertoire across all time points, though the dominance fluctuated and decreased in many PLHIV after ART. The samples span the years 2004 to 2017, and the ART regimens used may be less effective than current regimens. Because pre-ART samples had limited cell numbers, profiling was done on unsorted PBMC rather than on sorted CD4+ and CD8+ T cells.

Inclusive of the bounding cysteine and phenylalanine, the CDR3 is 14 residues long. This entry keeps only the CDR3 DNA: 42 bases, framed from base 1. The germline V gene supplies CDR1 SGHTA and CDR2 FQGNSA. V loses 3 bases at its end and J loses 4 bases; junction bases beyond the gene matches: 5. Sequencing of the TRB variable region was done with the immunoSEQ hsTCRB v3.0 assay at survey level resolution. TRB sequencing targeted a depth of about 40,000-50,000 T-cell genomes per sample. TRB libraries were pooled and sequenced on an Illumina MiSeq using a v3 150-cycle kit. On the authors' methods: Repertoire analysis was performed in R inside a reproducible Nextflow workflow that covered QC, data transformation and analysis. Custom analyses were implemented in LymphoSeq2, an R package for AIRR-Seq data exploration. A handful of samples that yielded fewer than 5000 total TRB sequences were excluded, so that around 190 HIV repertoires were analyzed. Among the roughly 200 retained HIV repertoires, 55 to 60 were collected before ART initiation and 120 to 140 were collected after ART initiation. Repertoires were downsampled to 5000 TRB nucleotide sequences, with summary statistics averaged over 100 downsampling iterations. TRB sequences were retained for analysis only if CDR3 regions of at least seven amino acids were present. Diversity was measured with a Shannon entropy-derived clonality score and the Gini coefficient. In the repertoire networks, any two of the top 5000 CDR3 amino acid sequences were linked whenever the two sequences differed by an edit distance of one. For TRB CDR3 amino acid sequences, antigen specificity groups and MHC restriction were predicted with GLIPH2. CDR3 amino acid sequences were matched against VDJdb and McPAS-TCR to flag known CMV, EBV, HIV or tissue antigen associations. Pre-ART, post-ART and control groups were compared with Wilcoxon signed-rank tests and Holm-Bonferroni correction. Sourced from immuneACCESS, this table was stored by TCRdb with only in-frame sequences that have V and J called. A share of the clones is absent; for the studies checked, an unresolved V gene accounts for under half, and the remainder has no known explanation. V and J calls and clone size are copied from that table; D and trimming were computed from the DNA. The sample includes some 20,000 clones, with 80% to 95% observed a single time. The ten largest clones capture under 9.5% of the sample.

Inclusion was restricted to participants for whom at least one PBMC sample before ART initiation and at least two post-ART samples were available. Treatment was received in the United States of America by all participants with HIV. Before DNA extraction, cryopreserved samples of roughly 0.95-10 million PBMC were thawed and washed. At the time of the earliest PBMC sample, participants with HIV were aged between roughly 23 and 60 years. PBMC samples from each participant spanned 1-4 timepoints before ART initiation and 2-8 timepoints after ART initiation, with a median of 7 samples. Serial HIV viral load, CD4+ T-cell count, ART history and demographic data were obtained for every participant. Genomic DNA was extracted from unsorted PBMC with a Qiagen kit on a QIAcube, processed in batches of 12 samples.

The sequence joins TRBV7-2 to TRBJ2-7; TRBD1 agrees with 8 junctional bases. This receptor was identified in a woman between 45 and 60 years old with HIV. The specimen was unsorted PBMCs, collected 4.4 years after starting antiretroviral therapy. CDR3 protein: CASSFNRDRYEQYF. The sequenced DNA: TGTGCCAGCAGCTTTAACCGGGACAGGTACGAGCAGTACTTC.